The 8 T cell receptor beta chains below were found in one sample sequenced in a study of CD8+CD57+ T cells in acquired aplastic anemia. CDR3 and TCR beta VDJ profiling relied on a genomic DNA template. TCRdb re-called the reads with MiXCR, one entry per CDR3 protein. Of fewer than 200,000 distinct CDR3 sequences in the sample, about 48% were seen once. The sample comprised sorted CD4+, CD8+, or CD8+CD57+ T cells (not recorded which) from PBMCs. These receptors were collected from a human donor in good health.

This clonotype was counted many times. This chain uses TRBV19 with TRBJ1-2, with TRBD1 identical over 7 bases. The CDR3 consists of 16 residues. Trimming cost V 3 bases and J 0 bases; bases outside gene matches: 7. CDR1 and CDR2 from the germline V gene are LNHDA and SQIVND (reference sequence). This CDR3 is CASSMADRSTNYGYTF. CDR3 bases: TGTGCCAGTAGTATGGCGGACAGGTCGACTAACTATGGCTACACCTTC.

This clonotype was detected many times. The chain uses TRBV12-5 and TRBJ2-1; TRBD1 aligns across 8 bases. Trimming cost V 1 base and J 5 bases; bases outside gene matches: 4. This CDR3 comprises 15 residues. CDR1 is LGHNT, CDR2 FRNRAP, per germline. The CDR3 DNA is TGTGCTAGTGGTTTGGGGGACAGGATTAACAATGAGCAGTTCTTC. Translating gives CASGLGDRINNEQFF. The full variable domain, rest sourced from reference TRBV12-5 and TRBJ2-1, is DARVTQTPRHKVTEMGQEVTMRCQPILGHNTVFWYRQTMMQGLELLAYFRNRAPLDDSGMPKDRFSAEMPDATLATLKIQPSEPRDSAVYFCASGLGDRINNEQFFGPGTRLTVL.

The rearrangement links TRBV19 to TRBJ1-4; D gene unclear. This CDR3 contains 15 residues. Germline CDR1 is LNHDA and CDR2 is SQIVND (reference sequence). Trimming removed 4 bases at V and 0 bases at J, with 9 bases between. The DNA of the CDR3 is TGTGCCAGTAGTAGGGCGGGCTCAACTAATGAAAAACTGTTTTTT. Translated, it gives CASSRAGSTNEKLFF.

CDR3 protein: CATSRDSGGYNEQFF. The CDR3 DNA reads TGTGCCACCAGCAGAGATAGCGGGGGGTACAATGAGCAGTTCTTC. The chain has TRBV15 and TRBJ2-1; the match to TRBD2 covers 10 bases. The V segment lost 0 bases and the J segment 4 bases; nucleotides outside the gene matches: 0. Germline V gene data show CDR1 as LNHNV and CDR2 as YYDKDF (reference sequence). CDR3 length: 15 residues. Variable domain in full (rest from reference TRBV15 and TRBJ2-1): DAMVIQNPRYQVTQFGKPVTLSCSQTLNHNVMYWYQQKSSQAPKLLFHYYDKDFNNEADTPDNFQSRRPNTSFCFLDIRSPGLGDTAMYLCATSRDSGGYNEQFFGPGTRLTVL.

As regards this clonotype: It may be a read error: a sequence one base away is much more abundant. The chain combines TRBV6-5 with TRBJ1-6; unclear D gene. The CDR3 is 17 amino acids. V was clipped by 0 bases and J by 4 bases, with 13 bases between them. Per germline, CDR1 MNHEY and CDR2 SVGAGI. The DNA of the CDR3 is TGTGCCAGCAGTTACTCCGCGCGGGGAGCGTATAATTCACCCCTCCACTTT. As protein: CASSYSARGAYNSPLHF.

J is TRBJ1-1 and V is TRBV15, with a possible D match to TRBD1 (5 bases). Per the germline V gene, CDR1 is LNHNV and CDR2 is YYDKDF (reference sequence). The length of the CDR3 is 14 residues. V was cut by 3 bases and J by 10 bases, with 18 bases left in between. The CDR3 region is CATSSGTFGPGAFF. CDR3 coding DNA: TGTGCCACCAGCAGCGGGACCTTTGGGCCGGGAGCTTTCTTT.

The rearrangement uses TRBV10-3 and TRBJ2-7; perhaps TRBD1 as D (6 bases). The CDR3 runs 12 residues. The ends were cut back, 10 bases at V and 0 bases at J, with 10 bases in the middle. The germline gives CDR1 ENHRY, CDR2 SYGVKD. CDR3 sequence: CATSDSSYEQYF. The CDR3 nucleotides read TGTGCCACCTCGGACAGCTCCTACGAGCAGTACTTC.

As regards this clonotype: A read error may be the cause here, since a much bigger clone is one base away. The V and J genes are TRBV14 and TRBJ2-1; weak D call: TRBD2 (6 bases). Germline values: CDR1 SGHDN, CDR2 FVKESK. The CDR3 is 15 amino acids. The CDR3 DNA reads TGTGCCAGCAGCCATCGGGAGCATCCCTACAGTGAGCAGTTCTTC. It translates to CASSHREHPYSEQFF.